This T cell receptor (beta chain) was sequenced during a study of T cells in Graves' hyperthyroidism and ophthalmopathy. Findings and limits, study-wide: Most clonotypes expanded in the thyroid (above 0.001) were also present in blood. Ophthalmopathy was predicted by the model a median of approximately 6 months ahead of onset.

Using RNA transcripts as the source, TCR beta CDR3 regions were amplified. The TCR CDR3 was amplified in a first-round RT-PCR using the HTBI primer set. TCRdb re-called the multiplex PCR reads through MiXCR, storing one row per CDR3 protein. Of around 530,000 distinct CDR3 sequences in the sample, roughly 18% were seen once. This CDR3 spans 18 amino acids. The germline CDR1 and CDR2 sequences are ENHRY and SYGVKD. V lost 0 bases and J lost 3; bases outside the gene matches: 7. Comments on this clonotype: Its antigen remains unidentified.

This TCR derives from a woman aged 18-35 years with Graves' ophthalmopathy. The material sequenced was blood. The chain uses TRBV10-3 and TRBJ2-7; 14 nucleotides align to TRBD2. The CDR3: CAISESRLAGGGLYEQYF. CDR3 DNA: TGTGCCATCAGTGAGTCGAGACTAGCGGGAGGGGGGCTCTACGAGCAGTACTTC.